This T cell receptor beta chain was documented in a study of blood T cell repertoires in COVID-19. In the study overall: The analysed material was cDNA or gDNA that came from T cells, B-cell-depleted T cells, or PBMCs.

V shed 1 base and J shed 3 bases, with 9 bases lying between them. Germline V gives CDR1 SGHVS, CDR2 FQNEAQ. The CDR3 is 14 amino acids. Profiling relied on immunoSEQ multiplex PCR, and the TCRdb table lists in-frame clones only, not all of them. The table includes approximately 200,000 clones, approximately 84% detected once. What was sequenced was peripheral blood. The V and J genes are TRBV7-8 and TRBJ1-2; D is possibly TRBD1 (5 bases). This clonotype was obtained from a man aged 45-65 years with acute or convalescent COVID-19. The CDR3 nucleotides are TGTGCCAGCAGCTTAGGAGGGGAGGACTATGGCTACACCTTC. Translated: CASSLGGEDYGYTF.